The 24 T cell receptor beta chains below all came from one sample that was sequenced in a study of regulatory T cells in long-lasting Graves disease (dated by TCRdb to about 2021). The time point label, read with the paper, signifies: persistent/refractory GD, antithyroid drugs over 5 years with positive TRAb. For both TCR sequencing and RNA sequencing, RNA was extracted from PBMCs in TRIzol. Libraries were constructed by multiplex PCR. Reads for this sample came from an Illumina HiSeq 4000. To build TCR beta libraries, CDR3 regions were amplified by Arm-PCR using iRepertoire HTBI primers. TCRdb ran its own pipeline on the public reads, namely fastp trimming at Q25 and MiXCR clone calling, and kept in-frame beta chains. Every distinct CDR3 protein forms one entry, paired with its most common genes and DNA. The sample has 700,000 or so distinct CDR3 sequences on record, 25% to 35% of them singletons. Around 40% of the sample is taken by the ten largest.

The sample was peripheral blood mononuclear cells (PBMCs), taken when the disease was refractory, from a patient treated with antithyroid drugs. Receptors were obtained from a female donor with Graves disease.

The rearrangement uses TRBV29-1 and TRBJ2-7; 7 nucleotides line up with TRBD1. Per germline, CDR1 SQVTM and CDR2 ANQGSEA. Trimming at V came to 3 bases and at J to 7 bases, leaving 6 bases not matched to a gene. This CDR3 is 12 amino acids long. CDR3 protein: CSVDGDSTEQYF. CDR3 nucleotide sequence: TGCAGCGTTGACGGGGACAGTACAGAGCAGTACTTC.

This clonotype was detected many times. The rearrangement joins TRBV12-3 or TRBV12-4 to TRBJ1-1, with D tentatively TRBD1 (6 bases). Trimming left V 6 bases short and J 2 bases short, with 13 bases between. The CDR3 has 14 amino acids. In nucleotides, the CDR3 is TGTGCCAGCAGAATATCCGGGACAAACACTGAAGCTTTCTTT. Encoded protein: CASRISGTNTEAFF.

This clonotype was detected only a few times. The chain employs TRBV15 and TRBJ1-1; no definite D call. This CDR3 is built from 16 residues. Germline V gene sequence: CDR1 LNHNV, CDR2 YYDKDF (reference sequence). The V end lost 0 bases, the J end lost 1 base, and 12 bases lay between the germline ends. The CDR3 DNA reads TGTGCCACCAGCAGAGATTGGGCAGAGTCGAACACTGAAGCTTTCTTT. Encoded protein: CATSRDWAESNTEAFF.

This clonotype was picked up many times. The chain links TRBV7-2 to TRBJ1-2; D is unclear. The CDR3 runs 13 residues. Germline loops: CDR1 SGHTA, CDR2 FQGNSA. V was pared by 5 bases and J by 5 bases, with 12 bases between. The chain's CDR3 is CASSQTVLYGYTF. In DNA form, the CDR3 reads TGTGCCAGCAGCCAAACAGTCTTATATGGCTACACCTTC.

Here the CDR3 DNA reads TGTGCCAGCAGTCCCGGGTCTCCTCGCTCTGGGGCCAACGTCCTGACTTTC. Translation gives CASSPGSPRSGANVLTF. The V gene is TRBV27, the J gene TRBJ2-6; D gene unclear. Germline V gene data show CDR1 as MNHEY and CDR2 as SMNVEV (reference sequence). CDR3 length: 17 residues. Trimming shortened V by 5 bases and J by 0 bases, and 14 bases separated the two germline ends.

The CDR3 here is CSVRPLAGGLTEQYF. The CDR3, as DNA: TGCAGCGTTCGACCCCTAGCGGGAGGTCTCACCGAGCAGTACTTC. This sequence joins TRBV29-1 and TRBJ2-7; TRBD2 aligns across 11 bases. Germline CDR1 SQVTM, CDR2 ANQGSEA. Trimming removed 5 bases from V and 6 bases from J; junction bases left unmatched: 12. There are 15 residues in the CDR3.

This clonotype was detected only a few times. The rearrangement uses TRBV29-1 and TRBJ1-5; no firm D call. The V end lost 6 bases, the J end lost 0 bases, and 9 bases lay between the germline ends. Germline CDR1 and CDR2: SQVTM and ANQGSEA. CDR3 length: 13 residues. CDR3 coding DNA: TGCAGCGTCTGGGATGGTAGCAATCAGCCCCAGCATTTT. Protein: CSVWDGSNQPQHF. The whole variable domain, filled in from reference TRBV29-1 and TRBJ1-5, reads SAVISQKPSRDICQRGTSLTIQCQVDSQVTMMFWYRQQPGQSLTLIATANQGSEATYESGFVIDKFPISRPNLTFSTLTVSNMSPEDSSIYLCSVWDGSNQPQHFGDGTRLSIL.

This clonotype was observed many times. This chain connects TRBV10-3 to TRBJ2-7; 8 bases align to TRBD2. This CDR3 contains 13 residues. Germline V gives CDR1 ENHRY, CDR2 SYGVKD. Trimming at V came to 5 bases and at J to 6 bases, leaving 6 bases not matched to a gene. The CDR3 spells CAISPGREGEQYF. CDR3 nucleotides: TGTGCCATCAGTCCCGGACGGGAGGGCGAGCAGTACTTC.

This clonotype was found a few times. V and J are TRBV6-1 and TRBJ1-5; TRBD1 matches at 7 bases. The germline gives CDR1 MNHNS, CDR2 SASEGT. This CDR3 has 17 residues. V shed 4 bases and J 4 bases; nucleotides not matched to a gene: 13. The CDR3 coding sequence is TGTGCCAGCAGTGCCCGGGGGGGGACAGTAAGTAATCAGCCCCAGCATTTT. Its translation: CASSARGGTVSNQPQHF.

This clonotype was detected ten times or more. The chain couples TRBV6-1 to TRBJ2-7; D possibly uses TRBD1 or TRBD2 (5 bases each). Trimming took 3 bases from V and 1 from J, leaving 10 bases between them. The CDR3 is 14 residues long. Germline CDR1 and CDR2: MNHNS and SASEGT. Here the CDR3 DNA reads TGTGCCAGCAGTGAGTTTGGGGGTTCCTACGAGCAGTACTTC. Residues: CASSEFGGSYEQYF.

This clonotype was seen many times. The chain recombines TRBV12-3 or TRBV12-4 with TRBJ2-2; 9 nucleotides match TRBD1. The CDR3 sequence is 15 residues long. The V gene end was trimmed by 6 bases and the J gene end by 4 bases; junction bases not matched to a gene: 6. The CDR3 DNA sequence: TGTGCCAGCAGAGGACAGGGGTCGGGCACCGGGGAGCTGTTTTTT. This encodes CASRGQGSGTGELFF.

The V gene is TRBV12-3 or TRBV12-4, the J gene TRBJ2-3, with TRBD2 identical over 10 bases. The CDR3 covers 16 residues. With 3 bases clipped from V and 5 bases from J, the junction kept 8 bases outside the gene matches. The CDR3 here is CASSLTLAGSRDTQYF. As DNA, the CDR3 is TGTGCCAGCAGTTTGACACTAGCGGGATCAAGAGATACGCAGTATTTT.

The genes are TRBV20-1 and TRBJ2-5; 14 positions agree with TRBD2. The CDR3 is made up of 15 amino acids. In germline, CDR1 is DFQATT, CDR2 SNEGSKA (reference sequence). J gave up 3 bases and V 5 bases, and 5 bases lay outside the gene matches. The CDR3 reads CSAHSGLAGEETQYF. The CDR3 DNA sequence: TGCAGTGCTCATTCGGGACTAGCGGGAGAAGAGACCCAGTACTTC.

This clonotype was seen only a few times. CDR3 coding DNA: TGTGCCAGCAGTTTATCGGGACAAGGAAATAGCAATCAGCCCCAGCATTTT. Translating gives CASSLSGQGNSNQPQHF. This sequence joins TRBV12-3 or TRBV12-4 and TRBJ1-5; D possibly corresponds to TRBD1 (6 bases). The CDR3 sequence is 17 residues long. With 2 bases removed from V and 0 bases from J, the gap between germline ends came to 14 bases.

The chain couples TRBV20-1 to TRBJ1-4; 8 positions match TRBD1. The length of the CDR3 is 13 residues. Trimming took 6 bases from V and 4 from J; bases not matched to a gene: 4. Germline V gene sequence: CDR1 DFQATT, CDR2 SNEGSKA (reference sequence). This chain's CDR3 is CSAWDRNNEKLFF. The CDR3 DNA sequence: TGCAGTGCCTGGGACAGGAATAATGAAAAACTGTTTTTT.

The chain uses TRBV3-1 and TRBJ1-1; possible D gene TRBD1, 5 bases. V lost 4 bases and J 3 bases, leaving 12 bases between the germline ends. Looked up from germline, CDR1 is LGHDT and CDR2 is YNNKEL (reference sequence). CDR3 size: 14 residues. Here the CDR3 DNA reads TGTGCCAGCAGCCCCAGGGCATCGGACACTGAAGCTTTCTTT. Protein sequence: CASSPRASDTEAFF.

Here the CDR3 DNA reads TGTGCCAGCAGCTTGGGACTAGCGGGAGCCAATACGCAGTATTTT. This encodes CASSLGLAGANTQYF. The gene calls are TRBV14 and TRBJ2-3; TRBD2 matches at 14 bases. The trim removed 5 bases at V and 7 bases at J, leaving 5 bases unmatched. The CDR3 has 15 residues. Germline V gene lookup returns CDR1 SGHDN and CDR2 FVKESK.

The table lists this clonotype with many counts. V gene TRBV28 combines with J gene TRBJ1-1; 10 bases match TRBD1. Unmatched junction bases numbered 9, after V lost 4 bases and J lost 1 base. This CDR3 comprises 17 residues. CDR1 is MDHEN, CDR2 SYDVKM, per germline. CDR3 nucleotides: TGTGCCAGCAGTTCGTGGACAGGGGGGAGGAGGAACACTGAAGCTTTCTTT. This codes for CASSSWTGGRRNTEAFF. Together with reference TRBV28 and TRBJ1-1, the CDR3 gives the full variable domain: DVKVTQSSRYLVKRTGEKVFLECVQDMDHENMFWYRQDPGLGLRLIYFSYDVKMKEKGDIPEGYSVSREKKERFSLILESASTNQTSMYLCASSSWTGGRRNTEAFFGQGTRLTVV.

The J gene is TRBJ2-6, the V gene TRBV5-4; no firm D call. From germline, CDR1 is SGHNT and CDR2 YYREEE (reference sequence). The CDR3 is 16 amino acids. The V end lost 3 bases, the J end lost 0 bases, and 10 bases lay between the germline ends. The CDR3 here is CASSYPPGSGANVLTF. In DNA form, the CDR3 reads TGTGCCAGCAGCTACCCCCCGGGCTCTGGGGCCAACGTCCTGACTTTC.

This clonotype occurred a few times. This rearrangement joins TRBV29-1 to TRBJ1-4, with a possible D match to TRBD1 (5 bases). Germline CDR1 reads SQVTM; CDR2 reads ANQGSEA. The length of the CDR3 is 15 residues. V lost 0 bases, J lost 5 bases, and 13 bases lay in between. The CDR3 sequence: CSVEDRVGRNEKLFF. DNA for the CDR3: TGCAGCGTTGAAGATCGGGTGGGGCGAAATGAAAAACTGTTTTTT.

The chain combines TRBV6-1 with TRBJ1-2; D remains unclear. The V end was cut by 5 bases, the J end by 10 bases, with 11 bases between. The germline V gene has CDR1 MNHNS and CDR2 SASEGT. The CDR3 runs to 11 residues. The CDR3 DNA follows: TGTGCCAGCAGTAGAGATTTATTCTACACCTTC. It codes for CASSRDLFYTF.

The chain has TRBV5-1 and TRBJ2-7; weak D call: TRBD2 (6 bases). V lost 0 bases and J lost 6, with 16 bases in between. The germline V gene encodes CDR1 SGHRS and CDR2 YFSETQ. This CDR3 spans 15 amino acids. The CDR3 DNA follows: TGCGCCAGCAGCTTGGATGAGGACCTCGGGAGCGAGCAGTACTTC. Residues: CASSLDEDLGSEQYF.

The chain is built from TRBV18 and TRBJ1-6; tentatively, D is TRBD1 (5 bases). CDR3 length: 15 amino acids. Trimming shortened V by 2 bases and J by 4 bases, and 9 bases separated the two germline ends. The germline V gene encodes CDR1 KGHSH and CDR2 LQKENI. The CDR3 nucleotides read TGTGCCAGCTCACCAACGACAGATTATAATTCACCCCTCCACTTT. It codes for CASSPTTDYNSPLHF.

A note on this clonotype: In this CDR3 the conserved last residue, phenylalanine or tryptophan, is missing, so a read error is likely. The rearrangement uses TRBV20-1 and TRBJ1-2; D might be TRBD1 (6 bases). V lost 2 bases and J lost 0, with 13 bases in between. CDR3 length equals 15 residues. Germline V gene data show CDR1 as DFQATT and CDR2 as SNEGSKA (reference sequence). The CDR3 spells CSARPRGIANYGYTS. CDR3 coding DNA: TGCAGTGCTAGACCGAGGGGGATAGCTAACTATGGCTACACCTCC.